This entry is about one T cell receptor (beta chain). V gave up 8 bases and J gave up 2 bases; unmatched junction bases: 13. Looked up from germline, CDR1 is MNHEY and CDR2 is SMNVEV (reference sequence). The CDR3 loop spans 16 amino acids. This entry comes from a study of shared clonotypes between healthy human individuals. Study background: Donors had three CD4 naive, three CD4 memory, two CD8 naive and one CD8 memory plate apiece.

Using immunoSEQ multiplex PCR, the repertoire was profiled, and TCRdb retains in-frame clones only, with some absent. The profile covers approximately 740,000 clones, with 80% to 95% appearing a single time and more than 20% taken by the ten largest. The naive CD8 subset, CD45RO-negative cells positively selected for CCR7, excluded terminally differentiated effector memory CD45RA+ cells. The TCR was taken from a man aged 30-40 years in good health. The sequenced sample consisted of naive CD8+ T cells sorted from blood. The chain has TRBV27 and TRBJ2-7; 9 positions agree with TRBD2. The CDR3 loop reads CASSPTLAGLTYEQYF. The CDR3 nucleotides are TGTGCCAGCTCTCCGACCCTAGCGGGGCTGACCTACGAGCAGTACTTC.